Given below is one T cell receptor (beta chain) in context. These data come from a study of blood T cell repertoires in COVID-19. The protocol was immunoSEQ multiplex PCR, while the TCRdb copy is restricted to in-frame clones and leaves out a portion. This repertoire shows some 200,000 clones, under 90% found once; its top ten account for more than 4.5%. From germline, CDR1 is MNHEY and CDR2 SMNVEV (reference sequence). This CDR3 comprises 15 residues. Trimming took 4 bases from V and 0 from J, leaving 10 bases between them. Each participant's cohort was designated according to participant-reported clinical history.

The TCR sequence derives from a woman between 45 and 60 years old who had been exposed to COVID-19. Sequenced input: PBMCs or T cells enriched from blood (not recorded which). The J gene is TRBJ1-5, the V gene TRBV27; the D gene is possibly TRBD1 (5 bases). The CDR3 region has the DNA TGTGCCAGCAGTTATAAGGGGTATAGCAATCAGCCCCAGCATTTT. This translates into CASSYKGYSNQPQHF.